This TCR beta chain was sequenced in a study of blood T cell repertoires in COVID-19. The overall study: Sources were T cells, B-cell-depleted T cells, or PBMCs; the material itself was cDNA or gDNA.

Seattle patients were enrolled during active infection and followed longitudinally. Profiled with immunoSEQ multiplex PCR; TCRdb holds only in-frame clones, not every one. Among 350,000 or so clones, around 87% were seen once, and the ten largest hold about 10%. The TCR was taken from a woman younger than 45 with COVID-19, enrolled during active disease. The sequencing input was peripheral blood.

The CDR3 DNA sequence: TGTGCCAGCAGCTCACAGGGTCTGACCGGGGAGCTGTTTTTT. This sequence encodes CASSSQGLTGELFF. The chain uses TRBV7-3 and TRBJ2-2; a weak D match, TRBD1 (6 bases). Deletions cut 4 bases from V and 5 bases from J, with 11 bases between. CDR1 and CDR2 from the germline V gene are SGHTA and FQGTGA. The CDR3 runs 14 residues.